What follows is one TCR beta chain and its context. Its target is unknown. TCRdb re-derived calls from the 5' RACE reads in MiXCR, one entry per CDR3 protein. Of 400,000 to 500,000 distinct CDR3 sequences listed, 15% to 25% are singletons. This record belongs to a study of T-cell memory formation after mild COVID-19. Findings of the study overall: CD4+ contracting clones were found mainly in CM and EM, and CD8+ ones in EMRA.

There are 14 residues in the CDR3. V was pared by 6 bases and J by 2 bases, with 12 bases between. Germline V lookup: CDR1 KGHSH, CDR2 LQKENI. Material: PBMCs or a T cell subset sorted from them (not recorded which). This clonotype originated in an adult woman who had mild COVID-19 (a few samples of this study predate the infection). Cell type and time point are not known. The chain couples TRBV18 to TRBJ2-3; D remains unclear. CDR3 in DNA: TGTGCCAGCTCCCCAGCCCGGGTCACAGATACGCAGTATTTT. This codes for CASSPARVTDTQYF.